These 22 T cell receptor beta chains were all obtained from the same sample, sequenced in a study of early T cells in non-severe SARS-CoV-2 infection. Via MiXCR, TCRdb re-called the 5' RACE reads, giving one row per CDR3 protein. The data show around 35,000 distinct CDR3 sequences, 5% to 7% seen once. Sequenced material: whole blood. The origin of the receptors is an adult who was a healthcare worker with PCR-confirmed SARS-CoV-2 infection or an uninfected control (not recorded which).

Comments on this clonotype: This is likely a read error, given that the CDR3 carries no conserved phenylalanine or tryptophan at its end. As DNA, the CDR3 is TGTGCCAGCAGCTTGGGTTTGGGATTTGGAAATGAGCAGTTCTCC. It specifies CASSLGLGFGNEQFS. V is TRBV7-9 and J is TRBJ2-1; D unresolved. Germline lookup yields CDR1 SEHNR and CDR2 FQNEAQ (reference sequence). The CDR3 loop spans 15 amino acids. Trimming removed 3 bases from V and 7 bases from J, with 16 bases in between.

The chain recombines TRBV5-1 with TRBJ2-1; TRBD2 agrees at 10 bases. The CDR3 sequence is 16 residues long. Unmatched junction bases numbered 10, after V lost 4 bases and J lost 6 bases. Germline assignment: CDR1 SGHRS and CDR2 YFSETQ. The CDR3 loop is CASSPITSGKSNEQFF. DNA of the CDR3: TGCGCCAGCAGCCCTATCACTAGCGGGAAAAGCAATGAGCAGTTCTTC. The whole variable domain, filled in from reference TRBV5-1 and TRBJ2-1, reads KAGVTQTPRYLIKTRGQQVTLSCSPISGHRSVSWYQQTPGQGLQFLFEYFSETQRNKGNFPGRFSGRQFSNSRSEMNVSTLELGDSALYLCASSPITSGKSNEQFFGPGTRLTVL.

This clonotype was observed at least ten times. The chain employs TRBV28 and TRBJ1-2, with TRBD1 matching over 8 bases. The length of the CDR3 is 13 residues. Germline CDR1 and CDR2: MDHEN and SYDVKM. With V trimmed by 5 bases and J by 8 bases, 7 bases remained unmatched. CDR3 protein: CASSVQGAYGYTF. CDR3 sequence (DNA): TGTGCCAGCAGTGTCCAGGGGGCGTACGGCTACACCTTC.

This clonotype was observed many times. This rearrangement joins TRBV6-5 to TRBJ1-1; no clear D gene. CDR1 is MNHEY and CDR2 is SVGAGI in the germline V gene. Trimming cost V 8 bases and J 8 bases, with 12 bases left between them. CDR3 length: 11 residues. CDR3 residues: CASYQMGEAFF. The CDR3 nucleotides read TGTGCCAGCTACCAGATGGGCGAAGCTTTCTTT.

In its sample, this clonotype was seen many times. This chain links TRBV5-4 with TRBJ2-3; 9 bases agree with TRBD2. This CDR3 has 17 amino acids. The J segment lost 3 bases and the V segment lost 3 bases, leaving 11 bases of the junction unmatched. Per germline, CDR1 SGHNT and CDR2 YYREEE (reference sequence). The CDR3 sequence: CASSSGAGTSLTDTQYF. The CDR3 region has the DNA TGTGCCAGCAGCTCTGGTGCCGGGACTAGCTTGACAGATACGCAGTATTTT.

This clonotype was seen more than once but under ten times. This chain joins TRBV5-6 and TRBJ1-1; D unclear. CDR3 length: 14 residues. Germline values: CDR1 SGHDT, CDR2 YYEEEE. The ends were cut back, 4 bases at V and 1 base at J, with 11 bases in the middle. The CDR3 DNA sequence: TGTGCCAGCAGCCTATTAGACAAGAACACTGAAGCTTTCTTT. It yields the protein CASSLLDKNTEAFF.

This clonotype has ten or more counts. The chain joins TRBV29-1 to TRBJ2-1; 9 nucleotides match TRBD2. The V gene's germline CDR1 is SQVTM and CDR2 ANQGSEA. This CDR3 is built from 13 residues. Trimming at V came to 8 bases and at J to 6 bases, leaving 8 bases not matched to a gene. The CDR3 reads CSFASGNGNEQFF. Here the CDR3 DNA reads TGCAGCTTTGCTAGCGGGAATGGCAATGAGCAGTTCTTC.

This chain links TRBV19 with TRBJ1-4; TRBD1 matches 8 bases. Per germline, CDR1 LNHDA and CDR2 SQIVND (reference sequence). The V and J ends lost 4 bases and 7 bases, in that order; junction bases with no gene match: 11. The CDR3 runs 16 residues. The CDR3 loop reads CASSKQGALGAEKLFF. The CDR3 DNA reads TGTGCCAGTAGTAAGCAGGGGGCGCTTGGTGCTGAAAAACTGTTTTTT.

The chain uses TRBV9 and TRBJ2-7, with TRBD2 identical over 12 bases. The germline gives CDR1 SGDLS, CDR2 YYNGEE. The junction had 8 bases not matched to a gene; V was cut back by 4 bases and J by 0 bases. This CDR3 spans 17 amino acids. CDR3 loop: CASSQRTSGISSYEQYF. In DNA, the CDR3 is TGTGCCAGCAGCCAAAGGACTAGCGGGATCAGCTCCTACGAGCAGTACTTC.

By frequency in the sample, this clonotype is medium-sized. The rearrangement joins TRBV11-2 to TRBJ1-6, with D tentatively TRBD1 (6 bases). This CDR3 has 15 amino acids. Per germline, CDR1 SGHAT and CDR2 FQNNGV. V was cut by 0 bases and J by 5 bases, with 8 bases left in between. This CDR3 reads CASSLEPGDNSPLHF. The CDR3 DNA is TGTGCCAGCAGCTTAGAGCCAGGGGATAATTCACCCCTCCACTTT.

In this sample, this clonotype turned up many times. The CDR3 loop is CASSLAGISYNEQFF. The CDR3 DNA follows: TGCGCCAGCAGCTTAGCGGGAATCTCCTACAATGAGCAGTTCTTC. This chain uses TRBV5-1 with TRBJ2-1; 7 nucleotides match TRBD2. From germline, CDR1 is SGHRS and CDR2 YFSETQ. CDR3 length equals 15 residues. J lost 0 bases, V lost 2 bases, and 2 bases had no gene match.

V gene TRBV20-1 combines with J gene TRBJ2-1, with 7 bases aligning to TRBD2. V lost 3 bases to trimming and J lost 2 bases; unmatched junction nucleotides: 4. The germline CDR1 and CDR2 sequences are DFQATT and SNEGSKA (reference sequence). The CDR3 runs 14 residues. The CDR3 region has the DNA TGCAGTGCTAGTCTGGGGGGGACCTACAATGAGCAGTTCTTC. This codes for CSASLGGTYNEQFF.

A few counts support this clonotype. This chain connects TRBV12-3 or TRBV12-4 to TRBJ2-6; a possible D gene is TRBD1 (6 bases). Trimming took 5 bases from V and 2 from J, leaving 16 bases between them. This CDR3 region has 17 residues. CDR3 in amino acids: CASSPGRPGAGANVLTF. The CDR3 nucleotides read TGTGCCAGCAGTCCGGGACGCCCAGGGGCTGGGGCCAACGTCCTGACTTTC.

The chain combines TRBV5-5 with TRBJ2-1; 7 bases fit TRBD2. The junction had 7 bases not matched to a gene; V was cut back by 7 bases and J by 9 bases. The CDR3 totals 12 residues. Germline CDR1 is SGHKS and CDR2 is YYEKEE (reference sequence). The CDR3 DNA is TGTGCCAGCTTACGGCGGGAGACTGAGCAGTTCTTC. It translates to CASLRRETEQFF.

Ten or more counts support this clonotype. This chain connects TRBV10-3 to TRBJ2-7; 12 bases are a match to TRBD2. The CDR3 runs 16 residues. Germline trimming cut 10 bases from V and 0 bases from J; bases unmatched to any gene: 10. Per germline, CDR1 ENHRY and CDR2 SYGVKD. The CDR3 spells CASQLAGGRGSYEQYF. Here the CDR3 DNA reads TGTGCCAGCCAACTAGCGGGGGGTAGGGGCTCCTACGAGCAGTACTTC.

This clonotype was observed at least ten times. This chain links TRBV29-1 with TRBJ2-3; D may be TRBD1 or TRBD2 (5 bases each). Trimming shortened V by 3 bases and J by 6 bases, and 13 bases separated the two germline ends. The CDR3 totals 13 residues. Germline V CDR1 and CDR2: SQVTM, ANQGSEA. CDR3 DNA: TGCAGCGTTGAGGGGGATGGAGTCGATACGCAGTATTTT. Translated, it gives CSVEGDGVDTQYF.

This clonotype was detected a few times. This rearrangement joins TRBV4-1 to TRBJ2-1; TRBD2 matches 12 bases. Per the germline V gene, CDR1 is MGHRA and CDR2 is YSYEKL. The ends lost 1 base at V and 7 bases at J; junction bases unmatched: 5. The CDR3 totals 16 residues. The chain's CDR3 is CASSQVWLAGGNEQFF. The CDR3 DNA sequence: TGCGCCAGCAGCCAAGTCTGGCTAGCGGGGGGGAATGAGCAGTTCTTC.

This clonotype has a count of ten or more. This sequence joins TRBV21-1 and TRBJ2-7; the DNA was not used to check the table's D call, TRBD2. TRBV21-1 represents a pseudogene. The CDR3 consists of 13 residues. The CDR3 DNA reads TGTGCCAGCAGCGGTGCTAGCAGGTACGAGCAGTACTTC. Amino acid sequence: CASSGASRYEQYF.

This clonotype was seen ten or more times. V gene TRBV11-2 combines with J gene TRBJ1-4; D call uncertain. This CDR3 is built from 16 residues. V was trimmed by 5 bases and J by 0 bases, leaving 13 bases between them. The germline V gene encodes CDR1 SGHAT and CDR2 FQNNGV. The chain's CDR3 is CASSLLGFATNEKLFF. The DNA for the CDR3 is TGTGCCAGCAGCCTACTGGGTTTTGCAACTAATGAAAAACTGTTTTTT.

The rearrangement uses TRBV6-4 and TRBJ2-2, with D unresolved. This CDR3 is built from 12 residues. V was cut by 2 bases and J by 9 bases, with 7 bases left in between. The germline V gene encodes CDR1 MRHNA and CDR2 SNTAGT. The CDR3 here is CASSDNRRELFF. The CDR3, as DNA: TGTGCCAGCAGTGACAACCGTCGGGAGCTGTTTTTT.

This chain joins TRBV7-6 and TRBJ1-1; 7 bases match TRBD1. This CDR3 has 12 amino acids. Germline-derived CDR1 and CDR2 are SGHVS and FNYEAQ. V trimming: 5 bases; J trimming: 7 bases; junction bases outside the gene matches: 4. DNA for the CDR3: TGTGCCAGCAGCGATAGACAGGGTGAAGCTTTCTTT. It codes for CASSDRQGEAFF.

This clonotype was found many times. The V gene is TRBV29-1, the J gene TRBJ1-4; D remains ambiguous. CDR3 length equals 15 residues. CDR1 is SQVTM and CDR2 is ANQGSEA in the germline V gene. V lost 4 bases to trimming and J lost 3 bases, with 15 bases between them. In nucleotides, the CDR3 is TGCAGCGTTGTGGAGGGATTGTATTCTAATGAAAAACTGTTTTTT. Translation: CSVVEGLYSNEKLFF.